These 31 T cell receptor beta chains came from one sample sequenced in a study of CD8 T cells in Susac syndrome. An amount of RNA that ranged from 0.5 to 1 ug was reverse transcribed with random hexamers. One entry per CDR3 protein results from TCRdb running MiXCR on the immunoSEQ multiplex PCR reads. The profile covers under 350,000 distinct CDR3 sequences, with roughly nine tenths appearing a single time and approximately 0.065% taken by the ten largest. Sequenced: CD4+ T cells from PBMCs. The receptors here all came from a human donor with multiple sclerosis.

As DNA, the CDR3 is TGCAGTGCTACAGGGCCTAGCGGGAGGGCCCTCGGGGAGACCCAGTACTTC. Translation: CSATGPSGRALGETQYF. The chain uses TRBV20-1 and TRBJ2-5; 12 bases agree with TRBD2. The CDR3 contains 17 residues. Per the germline V gene, CDR1 is DFQATT and CDR2 is SNEGSKA (reference sequence). The J segment lost 5 bases and the V segment lost 4 bases, leaving 14 bases of the junction unmatched.

V gene TRBV3-1 combines with J gene TRBJ1-2; D perhaps matches TRBD1 (6 bases). CDR1 is LGHDT and CDR2 is YNNKEL in the germline V gene (reference sequence). CDR3 size: 14 residues. Trimming left V 4 bases short and J 6 bases short, with 15 bases between. The CDR3 protein is CASSPAMRGHGYTF. CDR3 nucleotides: TGTGCCAGCAGCCCCGCCATGCGGGGGCATGGCTACACCTTC. Full variable domain (remainder filled in from reference TRBV3-1 and TRBJ1-2): DTAVSQTPKYLVTQMGNDKSIKCEQNLGHDTMYWYKQDSKKFLKIMFSYNNKELIINETVPNRFSPKSPDKAHLNLHINSLELGDSAVYFCASSPAMRGHGYTFGSGTRLTVV.

The chain combines TRBV7-9 with TRBJ2-2; TRBD2 aligns across 7 bases. CDR1 is SEHNR and CDR2 is FQNEAQ in the germline V gene (reference sequence). CDR3 length equals 14 residues. Trimming cost V 6 bases and J 2 bases; bases outside gene matches: 3. The CDR3 nucleotides read TGTGCCAGCAGGGGCGGGGGAAACACCGGGGAGCTGTTTTTT. It encodes CASRGGGNTGELFF.

The CDR3 loop is CASKLTGGQETQYF. DNA for the CDR3: TGTGCCAGTAAACTGACAGGGGGCCAAGAGACCCAGTACTTC. V gene TRBV19 combines with J gene TRBJ2-5; TRBD1 matches at 9 bases. V shed 7 bases and J 1 base; nucleotides not matched to a gene: 4. The CDR3 covers 14 residues. Per germline, CDR1 LNHDA and CDR2 SQIVND (reference sequence).

The chain is built from TRBV20-1 and TRBJ2-6, with a weak D call TRBD1 (6 bases). The V gene's germline CDR1 is DFQATT and CDR2 SNEGSKA (reference sequence). V gave up 3 bases and J gave up 3 bases, with 9 bases separating them. This CDR3 has 14 residues. Here the CDR3 DNA reads TGCAGTGCTAGGGGGGCCGGTGGGGCCAACGTCCTGACTTTC. It specifies CSARGAGGANVLTF.

The chain uses TRBV5-1 and TRBJ2-2; 9 bases map to TRBD2. The junction had 3 bases not matched to a gene; V was cut back by 0 bases and J by 6 bases. CDR1 SGHRS and CDR2 YFSETQ come from the germline V gene. CDR3 length: 15 residues. The CDR3 is CASSLGGTSSGELFF. The CDR3 DNA is TGCGCCAGCAGCTTGGGCGGGACTAGCTCCGGGGAGCTGTTTTTT.

About this clonotype itself: An end of the junction does not agree with germline; a read error may underlie this. The chain's CDR3 is CASSSRTGGMVF. CDR3 sequence (DNA): TGCGCCAGCAGTTCCCGGACAGGCGGGATGGTCTTC. The chain carries TRBV10-1 and TRBJ2-1; maybe TRBD1 (7 bases). The germline V gene has CDR1 WNHNN and CDR2 SYGVQD (reference sequence). The CDR3 is made up of 12 amino acids.

The rearrangement uses TRBV5-1 and TRBJ2-3; D is unclear. The CDR3 length is 13 residues. Trimming removed 4 bases from V and 3 bases from J, with 9 bases in between. Germline V gene sequence: CDR1 SGHRS, CDR2 YFSETQ. The CDR3 spells CASSRATTDTQYF. The CDR3 region has the DNA TGCGCCAGCAGCCGGGCTACTACAGATACGCAGTATTTT. The variable domain in full, with the rest retrieved from reference TRBV5-1 and TRBJ2-3, is KAGVTQTPRYLIKTRGQQVTLSCSPISGHRSVSWYQQTPGQGLQFLFEYFSETQRNKGNFPGRFSGRQFSNSRSEMNVSTLELGDSALYLCASSRATTDTQYFGPGTRLTVL.

This chain links TRBV7-9 with TRBJ2-2; D remains ambiguous. This CDR3 comprises 14 residues. V lost 2 bases and J 7 bases, leaving 11 bases between the germline ends. Germline CDR1 is SEHNR and CDR2 is FQNEAQ (reference sequence). The CDR3 DNA sequence: TGTGCCAGCAGCTTATTACCCCGCAACGGGGAGCTGTTTTTT. This sequence encodes CASSLLPRNGELFF.

This chain connects TRBV6-2 or TRBV6-3 to TRBJ2-7; D tentatively fits TRBD1 or TRBD2 (6 bases each). Germline V gene sequence: CDR1 MNHEY, CDR2 SVGEGT. The V end was cut by 0 bases, the J end by 5 bases, with 23 bases between. The CDR3 sequence is 18 residues long. CDR3 amino acids: CASSYSRYGGGGKNEQYF. The CDR3, as DNA: TGTGCCAGCAGTTACTCGAGATACGGGGGCGGCGGGAAAAACGAGCAGTACTTC.

DNA of the CDR3: TGCGCCAGCAGCGACATGACAGGGGTTCGTGAGACCCAGTACTTC. It translates to CASSDMTGVRETQYF. V and J are TRBV5-1 and TRBJ2-5, with TRBD1 matching over 8 bases. The CDR3 totals 15 residues. V gave up 4 bases and J gave up 5 bases; unmatched junction bases: 10. The germline gives CDR1 SGHRS, CDR2 YFSETQ.

The rearrangement links TRBV10-3 to TRBJ1-2; tentatively, D is TRBD1 (5 bases). V dropped 0 bases and J dropped 0 bases, with 14 bases sitting between them. This CDR3 spans 17 amino acids. Germline CDR1 is ENHRY and CDR2 is SYGVKD. The CDR3 DNA is TGTGCCATCAGTGAGTCGATCTCTGGGGGAGCTAACTATGGCTACACCTTC. Protein product: CAISESISGGANYGYTF.

In this sample, this clonotype turned up once. The J gene is TRBJ1-5, the V gene TRBV20-1; 8 positions match TRBD1. Trimming removed 2 bases from V and 7 bases from J; junction bases left unmatched: 4. The germline V gene encodes CDR1 DFQATT and CDR2 SNEGSKA (reference sequence). The CDR3 covers 13 residues. CDR3 residues: CSARQGAGQPQHF. The CDR3 region has the DNA TGCAGTGCTAGACAGGGGGCGGGACAGCCCCAGCATTTT.

The V gene is TRBV25-1, the J gene TRBJ1-2, with a possible D match to TRBD1 (6 bases). The CDR3 length is 14 residues. Germline CDR1 MGHDK, CDR2 SYGVNS. The V end lost 4 bases, the J end lost 2 bases, and 11 bases lay between the germline ends. In nucleotides, the CDR3 is TGTGCCAGCAGTGGGTCCACAGGGAACTATGGCTACACCTTC. Translated, it gives CASSGSTGNYGYTF.

V is TRBV2 and J is TRBJ2-5; TRBD2 might be the D (5 bases). Germline CDR1 SNHLY, CDR2 FYNNEI. This CDR3 has 14 amino acids. V lost 3 bases, J lost 5 bases, and 13 bases lay in between. The CDR3 region has the DNA TGTGCCAGCAGTGAGGATCGGGAACAGGAGACCCAGTACTTC. It is translated as CASSEDREQETQYF.

The CDR3, as DNA: TGTGCCTGGAGTTCTTTCCGGGAGGATGGCTACACCTTC. Translation: CAWSSFREDGYTF. The rearrangement uses TRBV30 and TRBJ1-2; D gene uncertain. Germline V lookup: CDR1 GTSNPN, CDR2 SVGIG (reference sequence). V was clipped by 2 bases and J by 6 bases, with 13 bases between them. The CDR3 is 13 amino acids.

This chain connects TRBV30 to TRBJ2-5; the D is unclear. The CDR3 is 10 residues long. Germline V lookup: CDR1 GTSNPN, CDR2 SVGIG (reference sequence). V was cut by 3 bases and J by 5 bases, with 4 bases left in between. CDR3 loop: CAWRRETQYF. The CDR3 DNA sequence: TGTGCCTGGAGGCGGGAGACCCAGTACTTC.

The chain couples TRBV4-1 to TRBJ1-1; D is uncertain. This CDR3 spans 15 amino acids. In germline, CDR1 is MGHRA, CDR2 YSYEKL. V lost 3 bases and J lost 3, with 14 bases in between. This CDR3 is CASSHNRARDTEAFF. The CDR3 DNA reads TGCGCCAGCAGCCATAACCGGGCCCGAGACACTGAAGCTTTCTTT.

The V call is TRBV19, the J call TRBJ1-5; 7 bases map to TRBD1. The CDR3 sequence is 16 residues long. With V trimmed by 5 bases and J by 5 bases, 12 bases remained unmatched. Per germline, CDR1 LNHDA and CDR2 SQIVND (reference sequence). Here the CDR3 reads CASSPSETGMDQPQHF. The DNA of the CDR3 is TGTGCCAGTAGTCCCTCCGAGACAGGGATGGATCAGCCCCAGCATTTT. Full variable domain (outside the CDR3, taken from reference TRBV19 and TRBJ1-5): DGGITQSPKYLFRKEGQNVTLSCEQNLNHDAMYWYRQDPGQGLRLIYYSQIVNDFQKGDIAEGYSVSREKKESFPLTVTSAQKNPTAFYLCASSPSETGMDQPQHFGDGTRLSIL.

This chain links TRBV18 with TRBJ1-1; 7 positions agree with TRBD1. J lost 4 bases, V lost 4 bases, and 3 bases had no gene match. The V gene's germline CDR1 is KGHSH and CDR2 LQKENI. This CDR3 region has 13 residues. CDR3 DNA sequence: TGTGCCAGCTCACGACAGGGTCCCACTGAAGCTTTCTTT. Its translation is CASSRQGPTEAFF.

The chain carries TRBV5-1 and TRBJ1-2; 8 nucleotides align to TRBD1. With V trimmed by 0 bases and J by 4 bases, 5 bases remained unmatched. The CDR3 spans 15 residues. Germline values: CDR1 SGHRS, CDR2 YFSETQ. The CDR3 DNA is TGCGCCAGCAGCTTGGTAGCAGGGGGCATCTATGGCTACACCTTC. This gives the protein CASSLVAGGIYGYTF.

V and J are TRBV7-9 and TRBJ1-6, with TRBD1 as a possible D gene (6 bases). This CDR3 has 16 amino acids. V was trimmed by 3 bases and J by 9 bases, leaving 18 bases between them. Germline CDR1 is SEHNR and CDR2 is FQNEAQ (reference sequence). CDR3 bases: TGTGCCAGCAGCTTGGCCACAGGGATCCCAGTTTCACCCCTCCACTTT. It specifies CASSLATGIPVSPLHF.

The chain has TRBV7-9 and TRBJ2-6; D perhaps matches TRBD1 (5 bases). CDR1 and CDR2 from the germline V gene are SEHNR and FQNEAQ (reference sequence). Trimming left V 3 bases short and J 2 bases short, with 14 bases between. There are 17 residues in the CDR3. The CDR3 region has the DNA TGTGCCAGCAGCTTGGGGCGAGTTTTCGCTGGGGCCAACGTCCTGACTTTC. Amino acids: CASSLGRVFAGANVLTF.

The CDR3: CARRPPRNTEAFF. DNA for the CDR3: TGCGCCAGACGACCCCCTAGGAACACTGAAGCTTTCTTT. The chain employs TRBV23-1 and TRBJ1-1; no reliable D call. TRBV23-1 is reported as an ORF; its role is uncertain. The ends were cut back, 9 bases at V and 1 base at J, with 12 bases in the middle. There are 13 residues in the CDR3.

The chain joins TRBV5-6 to TRBJ1-5; 10 positions agree with TRBD1. There are 14 residues in the CDR3. J gave up 7 bases and V 2 bases, and 3 bases lay outside the gene matches. The germline gives CDR1 SGHDT, CDR2 YYEEEE. Here the CDR3 reads CASSFGQGGQPQHF. The CDR3 DNA sequence: TGTGCCAGCAGCTTCGGACAGGGGGGACAGCCCCAGCATTTT.

The gene calls are TRBV5-4 and TRBJ2-7; no firm D call. Trimming pared 3 bases from V and 0 bases from J, leaving 13 bases between. Germline CDR1 and CDR2: SGHNT and YYREEE (reference sequence). This CDR3 has 15 amino acids. The CDR3 is CASSSPGASSYEQYF. The DNA of the CDR3 is TGTGCCAGCAGCTCCCCGGGTGCGAGCTCCTACGAGCAGTACTTC.

The rearrangement links TRBV20-1 to TRBJ2-3; 10 bases line up with TRBD2. This CDR3 has 17 residues. The J segment lost 4 bases and the V segment lost 4 bases, leaving 14 bases of the junction unmatched. The germline gives CDR1 DFQATT, CDR2 SNEGSKA (reference sequence). The CDR3 loop reads CSAIWRGLAGVSDTQYF. The CDR3, as DNA: TGCAGTGCTATTTGGAGGGGCCTAGCGGGAGTCTCAGATACGCAGTATTTT.

This chain joins TRBV7-2 and TRBJ2-7; D ambiguous. The germline V gene encodes CDR1 SGHTA and CDR2 FQGNSA. The CDR3 contains 16 residues. V lost 1 base and J 2 bases, leaving 15 bases between the germline ends. This CDR3 is CASSLGPSGQAYEQYF. As DNA, the CDR3 is TGTGCCAGCAGCTTAGGCCCATCGGGCCAGGCCTACGAGCAGTACTTC. The whole variable domain, remainder taken from reference TRBV7-2 and TRBJ2-7, is GAGVSQSPSNKVTEKGKDVELRCDPISGHTALYWYRQSLGQGLEFLIYFQGNSAPDKSGLPSDRFSAERTGGSVSTLTIQRTQQEDSAVYLCASSLGPSGQAYEQYFGPGTRLTVT.

The gene calls are TRBV7-2 and TRBJ2-3; 7 bases are shared with TRBD2. V lost 5 bases, J lost 13 bases, and 15 bases stayed unmatched. CDR3 length: 14 residues. The germline V gene encodes CDR1 SGHTA and CDR2 FQGNSA. This chain's CDR3 is CASSPPAGPGGEYF. CDR3 bases: TGTGCCAGCAGCCCCCCAGCGGGACCTGGGGGGGAGTATTTT.

The chain links TRBV15 to TRBJ1-4; D is uncertain. This CDR3 has 13 amino acids. The V end was cut by 3 bases, the J end by 8 bases, with 10 bases between. The germline gives CDR1 LNHNV, CDR2 YYDKDF (reference sequence). DNA of the CDR3: TGTGCCACCAGCAGTGCCCTTTGGGAAAAACTGTTTTTT. Residues: CATSSALWEKLFF.

This clonotype was counted between two and nine times. This chain joins TRBV19 and TRBJ1-1; D remains ambiguous. Trimming cost V 4 bases and J 5 bases, with 14 bases left between them. Looked up from germline, CDR1 is LNHDA and CDR2 is SQIVND (reference sequence). The length of the CDR3 is 14 residues. For the CDR3, the DNA is TGTGCCAGTAGTAGTACGGGCCTAGGGACTGAAGCTTTCTTT. Translation: CASSSTGLGTEAFF. The complete variable domain, with remaining parts taken from reference TRBV19 and TRBJ1-1, reads DGGITQSPKYLFRKEGQNVTLSCEQNLNHDAMYWYRQDPGQGLRLIYYSQIVNDFQKGDIAEGYSVSREKKESFPLTVTSAQKNPTAFYLCASSSTGLGTEAFFGQGTRLTVV.